This entry features one T cell receptor (beta chain) sequence. Germline V gene sequence: CDR1 SGHAT, CDR2 FQNNGV. V dropped 1 base and J dropped 1; count of bases not matched to a gene: 7. The length of the CDR3 is 19 residues. As handled by the study authors: Using reference gene primer amplification, nucleated cell counts were estimated. The protocol was immunoSEQ multiplex PCR, while the TCRdb copy is restricted to in-frame clones and leaves out a portion. V, J and clone size reflect that table, while D and trimming were determined from the DNA. The top ten clones hold approximately 8.7% of a sample with around 80,000 clones, under 85% of them seen once. The sample originates from a study of blood T cell repertoires in COVID-19. At the level of the study: The United States, Italy and Spain supplied acute and convalescent COVID-19 samples. T cells, B-cell-depleted T cells, or PBMCs provided the cDNA or gDNA that served as material.

V gene TRBV11-2 combines with J gene TRBJ2-3; 14 bases are shared with TRBD2. The sequenced sample consisted of peripheral blood. This TCR was recovered from a human donor in a cohort sampled during active COVID-19. The CDR3 DNA reads TGTGCCAGCAGCTTAGCTGGAGGGACTAGCGGGAGCCGCACAGATACGCAGTATTTT. This gives the protein CASSLAGGTSGSRTDTQYF.